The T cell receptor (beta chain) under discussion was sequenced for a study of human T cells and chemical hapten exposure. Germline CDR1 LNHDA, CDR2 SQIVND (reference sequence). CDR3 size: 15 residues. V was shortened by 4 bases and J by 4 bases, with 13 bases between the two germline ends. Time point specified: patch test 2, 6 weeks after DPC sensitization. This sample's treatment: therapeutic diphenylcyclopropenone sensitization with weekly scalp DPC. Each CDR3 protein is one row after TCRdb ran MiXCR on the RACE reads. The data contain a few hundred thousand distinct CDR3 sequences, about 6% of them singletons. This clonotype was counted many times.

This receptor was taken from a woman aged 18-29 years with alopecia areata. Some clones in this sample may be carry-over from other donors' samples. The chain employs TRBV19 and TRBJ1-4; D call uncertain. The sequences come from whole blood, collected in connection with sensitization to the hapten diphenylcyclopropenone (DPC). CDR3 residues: CASSTPDGLNEKLFF. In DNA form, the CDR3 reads TGTGCCAGTAGTACCCCAGACGGACTTAATGAAAAACTGTTTTTT. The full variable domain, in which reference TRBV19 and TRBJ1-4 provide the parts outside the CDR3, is DGGITQSPKYLFRKEGQNVTLSCEQNLNHDAMYWYRQDPGQGLRLIYYSQIVNDFQKGDIAEGYSVSREKKESFPLTVTSAQKNPTAFYLCASSTPDGLNEKLFFGSGTQLSVL.